This T cell receptor (beta chain) comes out of a study of blood T cell repertoires in COVID-19. Study-wide context: The study drew acute and convalescent COVID-19 samples from the United States, Italy and Spain. The analysed material was cDNA or gDNA that came from T cells, B-cell-depleted T cells, or PBMCs.

In the original processing: Researchers report that nucleated cell counts were estimated from reference gene primer amplification. TCRdb keeps only in-frame clones here, not all; method: immunoSEQ multiplex PCR. Clone size and V and J calls were adopted from that table, with D and trimming inferred from the DNA. The data contain about 170,000 clones, less than 90% of them singletons. The length of the CDR3 is 13 residues. Germline V lookup: CDR1 KGHSH, CDR2 LQKENI. Deletions cut 4 bases from V and 4 bases from J, with 9 bases between. This chain connects TRBV18 to TRBJ2-3, with D perhaps TRBD1 (6 bases). The sequence came from a man in his sixties with acute or convalescent COVID-19. The specimen was peripheral blood. The CDR3 here is CASSQQGSDTQYF. The CDR3 nucleotides read TGTGCCAGCTCACAACAGGGCTCAGATACGCAGTATTTT.